The 27 T cell receptor beta chains below were found in one sample sequenced in a study of CD8 T cells in Susac syndrome (dated by TCRdb to between 2019 and 2020). The protocol used for the library was the immunoSEQ multiplex PCR assay. RNA was extracted with the RNeasy kit and roughly 0.5 to 1 ug was reverse transcribed using random hexamers. Using fastp trimming at Q25 and MiXCR clonotype assembly, TCRdb reanalyzed the public sequencing data and kept in-frame beta chains. Each entry merges the rows of one CDR3 protein and shows their most common DNA and genes. This sample lists approximately 190,000 distinct CDR3 sequences; 90% to 95% were detected once. The ten largest clones represent around 0.1% of the sample. Material: CD4+ T cells from PBMCs. These receptors all stem from a human donor with Susac syndrome.

The table lists this clonotype with a count of one. This chain joins TRBV12-3 or TRBV12-4 and TRBJ1-5; D gene ambiguous. Between the trimmed V and J ends, which lost 4 bases and 7 bases, there was a span of 11 bases. The length of the CDR3 is 13 residues. The CDR3 coding sequence is TGTGCCAGCAGTTCCCACGGGAGGCAGCCCCAGCATTTT. This codes for CASSSHGRQPQHF.

V gene TRBV9 combines with J gene TRBJ2-1, with D perhaps TRBD1 or TRBD2 (5 bases each). Germline V lookup: CDR1 SGDLS, CDR2 YYNGEE. The CDR3 has 15 amino acids. Trimming removed 0 bases at V and 2 bases at J, with 9 bases between. CDR3 bases: TGTGCCAGCAGCGTAGTTGGGGACCCCTACAATGAGCAGTTCTTC. It translates to CASSVVGDPYNEQFF.

The CDR3 loop is CASRPGGTNGYTF. The CDR3 region has the DNA TGTGCCAGTAGACCCGGGGGAACAAATGGCTACACCTTC. The rearrangement uses TRBV19 and TRBJ1-2; maybe TRBD1 (5 bases). The CDR3 length is 13 residues. Looked up from germline, CDR1 is LNHDA and CDR2 is SQIVND (reference sequence). The V end was cut by 6 bases, the J end by 6 bases, with 14 bases between.

The chain links TRBV6-2 or TRBV6-3 to TRBJ2-7; 8 positions agree with TRBD2. The CDR3 sequence is 15 residues long. Germline V gene sequence: CDR1 MNHEY, CDR2 SVGEGT. After removal of 5 bases from V and 2 bases from J, the junction contained 8 bases not matched to a gene. CDR3 DNA sequence: TGTGCCAGCAGTACCTCCGGGACTAGGCCCTACGAGCAGTACTTC. Translation: CASSTSGTRPYEQYF.

The chain uses TRBV5-1 and TRBJ2-1; TRBD1 matches at 12 bases. The CDR3 contains 15 residues. Germline CDR1 reads SGHRS; CDR2 reads YFSETQ. Unmatched junction bases numbered 6, after V lost 5 bases and J lost 6 bases. As DNA, the CDR3 is TGCGCCAGCAGGAGGGACAGGGGGCTGTTCAATGAGCAGTTCTTC. Translating it yields CASRRDRGLFNEQFF.

CDR3 sequence: CASSLAGRTGANYGYTF. CDR3 coding DNA: TGCGCCAGCAGCTTGGCGGGAAGAACGGGAGCTAACTATGGCTACACCTTC. V gene TRBV5-1 combines with J gene TRBJ1-2; D uncertain. The V gene lost 0 bases and the J gene lost 0 bases, with 15 bases spanning the gap. The CDR3 runs to 17 residues. Per germline, CDR1 SGHRS and CDR2 YFSETQ.

The chain combines TRBV7-8 with TRBJ1-1, with D hard to call. The germline gives CDR1 SGHVS, CDR2 FQNEAQ. The length of the CDR3 is 14 residues. Trimming left V 5 bases short and J 0 bases short, with 10 bases between. The CDR3 protein is CASSLGTVNTEAFF. Here the CDR3 DNA reads TGTGCCAGCAGCCTCGGCACAGTGAACACTGAAGCTTTCTTT.

The chain is built from TRBV12-5 and TRBJ2-5; perhaps TRBD1 as D (6 bases). The CDR3 totals 14 residues. The V gene's germline CDR1 is LGHNT and CDR2 FRNRAP. Trimming removed 1 base at V and 1 base at J, with 7 bases between. CDR3 protein: CASGLGTAQETQYF. CDR3 bases: TGTGCTAGTGGTTTGGGGACAGCCCAAGAGACCCAGTACTTC.

This rearrangement joins TRBV11-1 to TRBJ2-3; D is possibly TRBD1 (6 bases). Germline V gene data show CDR1 as SGHAT and CDR2 as FQDESV (reference sequence). This CDR3 is 14 amino acids long. The germline V and J ends were trimmed by 4 bases and 0 bases, with 8 bases remaining between them. CDR3: CASSSDRSTDTQYF. In DNA form, the CDR3 reads TGTGCCAGCAGCTCGGACAGAAGCACAGATACGCAGTATTTT.

J is TRBJ2-7 and V is TRBV28, with 11 bases aligning to TRBD1. Per germline, CDR1 MDHEN and CDR2 SYDVKM. Unmatched junction bases numbered 3, after V lost 6 bases and J lost 2 bases. There are 14 residues in the CDR3. CDR3 amino acids: CASRGQGDPYEQYF. For the CDR3, the DNA is TGTGCCAGCAGGGGACAGGGGGATCCCTACGAGCAGTACTTC.

This clonotype was seen a single time. The chain has TRBV19 and TRBJ2-3; D is unclear. Trimming left V 7 bases short and J 7 bases short, with 12 bases between. This CDR3 has 12 residues. The V gene's germline CDR1 is LNHDA and CDR2 SQIVND (reference sequence). The CDR3 DNA reads as TGTGCCAGTATTGCGGACGGAAATACGCAGTATTTT. Translation: CASIADGNTQYF.

The chain uses TRBV4-2 and TRBJ2-3; TRBD2 matches at 11 bases. The V gene end was trimmed by 0 bases and the J gene end by 1 base; junction bases not matched to a gene: 6. The CDR3 length is 18 residues. Looked up from germline, CDR1 is LGHNA and CDR2 is YNFKEQ. The CDR3 coding sequence is TGTGCCAGCAGCCAAGACTCACTAGCGGGAGTTGGCACAGATACGCAGTATTTT. Translated, it gives CASSQDSLAGVGTDTQYF.

The rearrangement uses TRBV19 and TRBJ2-7; TRBD2 matches 9 bases. Germline loops: CDR1 LNHDA, CDR2 SQIVND (reference sequence). This CDR3 has 15 residues. Losses at the gene ends were 4 bases for V and 4 bases for J; bases not matched to a gene: 8. CDR3 coding DNA: TGTGCCAGTAGTACTAGCGGGACCTACCTTTACGAGCAGTACTTC. It yields the protein CASSTSGTYLYEQYF.

The DNA of the CDR3 is TGTGCCAGCAGCCCCCGAGACAGAGCGAACACTGAAGCTTTCTTT. Translated, it gives CASSPRDRANTEAFF. The chain is built from TRBV12-3 or TRBV12-4 and TRBJ1-1; TRBD1 is a possible D gene (5 bases). Trimming removed 6 bases at V and 1 base at J, with 15 bases between. This CDR3 is 15 amino acids long.

The rearrangement uses TRBV4-2 and TRBJ2-7; a weak D match, TRBD1 (5 bases). V shed 1 base and J shed 5 bases, with 12 bases lying between them. Germline V CDR1 and CDR2: LGHNA, YNFKEQ. The CDR3 length is 14 residues. The CDR3 bases are TGTGCCAGCAGCCAAGCACAGGATGTGGACGAGCAGTACTTC. This gives the protein CASSQAQDVDEQYF.

The chain couples TRBV2 to TRBJ2-2; D not resolved. CDR1 SNHLY and CDR2 FYNNEI come from the germline V gene. Deletions cut 2 bases from V and 6 bases from J, with 13 bases between. This CDR3 comprises 15 residues. Here the CDR3 reads CASSESRGWAGELFF. As DNA, the CDR3 is TGTGCCAGCAGTGAATCCAGAGGATGGGCCGGGGAGCTGTTTTTT. The whole variable domain, filled in from reference TRBV2 and TRBJ2-2, reads EPEVTQTPSHQVTQMGQEVILRCVPISNHLYFYWYRQILGQKVEFLVSFYNNEISEKSEIFDDQFSVERPDGSNFTLKIRSTKLEDSAMYFCASSESRGWAGELFFGEGSRLTVL.

V and J are TRBV27 and TRBJ1-5; D gene uncertain. CDR3 length equals 15 residues. V was pared by 5 bases and J by 4 bases, with 15 bases between. Germline V gene sequence: CDR1 MNHEY, CDR2 SMNVEV (reference sequence). CDR3 sequence (DNA): TGTGCCAGCAGTCCCGGATCGGGATATAATCAGCCCCAGCATTTT. Amino acids: CASSPGSGYNQPQHF.

The chain uses TRBV3-1 and TRBJ1-5, with D tentatively TRBD1 (5 bases). Trimming cost V 0 bases and J 5 bases, with 11 bases left between them. Germline CDR1 LGHDT, CDR2 YNNKEL (reference sequence). This CDR3 is built from 15 residues. The CDR3 loop reads CASSQESAGHQPQHF. The CDR3, as DNA: TGTGCCAGCAGCCAAGAGTCGGCAGGGCATCAGCCCCAGCATTTT.

V usage is TRBV18 and J usage is TRBJ2-5; TRBD2 is a possible D gene (5 bases). Per the germline V gene, CDR1 is KGHSH and CDR2 is LQKENI. V lost 3 bases and J lost 5, with 13 bases in between. The CDR3 spans 14 residues. This CDR3 reads CASSPSALWETQYF. CDR3 DNA sequence: TGTGCCAGCTCACCTAGCGCCCTGTGGGAGACCCAGTACTTC. The full variable domain, rest sourced from reference TRBV18 and TRBJ2-5, is NAGVMQNPRHLVRRRGQEARLRCSPMKGHSHVYWYRQLPEEGLKFMVYLQKENIIDESGMPKERFSAEFPKEGPSILRIQQVVRGDSAAYFCASSPSALWETQYFGPGTRLLVL.

This rearrangement joins TRBV20-1 to TRBJ2-3; 7 nucleotides agree with TRBD1. Germline values: CDR1 DFQATT, CDR2 SNEGSKA (reference sequence). Trimming at V came to 3 bases and at J to 1 base, leaving 7 bases not matched to a gene. The CDR3 covers 15 residues. CDR3 region: CSARDRSKGTDTQYF. CDR3 nucleotide sequence: TGCAGTGCTAGGGACAGGTCTAAAGGCACAGATACGCAGTATTTT.

The chain employs TRBV20-1 and TRBJ2-2; TRBD2 might be the D (6 bases). The CDR3 covers 13 residues. Trimming stripped 3 bases from V and 4 bases from J, with 9 bases between. In germline, CDR1 is DFQATT, CDR2 SNEGSKA (reference sequence). CDR3: CSASEGLTGELFF. The CDR3, as DNA: TGCAGTGCTAGTGAGGGACTCACCGGGGAGCTGTTTTTT.

The chain carries TRBV9 and TRBJ2-2; 10 bases match TRBD2. CDR1 is SGDLS and CDR2 is YYNGEE in the germline V gene. Trimming cost V 3 bases and J 3 bases; bases outside gene matches: 5. The CDR3 is made up of 16 amino acids. The CDR3 DNA sequence: TGTGCCAGCAGCGAAATAGCGGGGGGCCACACCGGGGAGCTGTTTTTT. Translating gives CASSEIAGGHTGELFF.

The CDR3 reads CASSRTKPTGNTIYF. Written as DNA, the CDR3 is TGTGCCAGCAGCCGCACCAAACCCACTGGAAACACCATATATTTT. The rearrangement links TRBV5-5 to TRBJ1-3, with D hard to call. V lost 4 bases and J 2 bases, leaving 13 bases between the germline ends. This CDR3 contains 15 residues. The germline V gene has CDR1 SGHKS and CDR2 YYEKEE (reference sequence).

This rearrangement joins TRBV15 to TRBJ1-1; possible D gene TRBD1, 5 bases. With 0 bases removed from V and 4 bases from J, the gap between germline ends came to 12 bases. The CDR3 loop spans 15 amino acids. Per germline, CDR1 LNHNV and CDR2 YYDKDF (reference sequence). The chain's CDR3 is CATSRDRVKATEAFF. The DNA of the CDR3 is TGTGCCACCAGCAGAGACAGGGTGAAGGCCACTGAAGCTTTCTTT.

The chain is built from TRBV2 and TRBJ2-3; no definite D call. CDR3 length equals 14 residues. The germline V and J ends were trimmed by 0 bases and 3 bases, with 7 bases remaining between them. The V gene's germline CDR1 is SNHLY and CDR2 FYNNEI. The chain's CDR3 is CASSEALPTDTQYF. The DNA for the CDR3 is TGTGCCAGCAGTGAAGCGCTACCAACAGATACGCAGTATTTT.

The chain recombines TRBV27 with TRBJ2-7; no clear D gene. Trimming took 2 bases from V and 0 from J, leaving 8 bases between them. CDR1 and CDR2 (germline): MNHEY, SMNVEV (reference sequence). This CDR3 contains 14 residues. Written as DNA, the CDR3 is TGTGCCAGCAGTTTAGGACGGGCCTCCTACGAGCAGTACTTC. Amino acids: CASSLGRASYEQYF.

Only one count was recorded for this clonotype. The chain carries TRBV5-4 and TRBJ1-1; D remains ambiguous. Looked up from germline, CDR1 is SGHNT and CDR2 is YYREEE (reference sequence). V lost 0 bases and J 0 bases, leaving 9 bases between the germline ends. The CDR3 covers 15 residues. For the CDR3, the DNA is TGTGCCAGCAGCTTGGTGGGCAGCCTGAACACTGAAGCTTTCTTT. It specifies CASSLVGSLNTEAFF.